This T cell receptor (beta chain) was documented in a study of blood T cell repertoires in COVID-19. Study as a whole: Acute and convalescent COVID-19 samples came from the United States, Italy and Spain. Nucleic acid was either cDNA or gDNA, and it came from T cells, B-cell-depleted T cells, or PBMCs.

Methods used by the authors: Researchers report that nucleated cell counts were estimated from reference gene primer amplification. Here immunoSEQ multiplex PCR was the method, and the copy in TCRdb shows in-frame clones only, minus some. The D gene and trimming were derived from the DNA, and the V and J assignments and clone size from that table. The sample holds around 70,000 clones; roughly 84% are singletons and the top ten take 29%. CDR1 and CDR2 from the germline V gene are SGHTS and YDEGEE. This CDR3 is 15 amino acids long. Trimming cost V 4 bases and J 6 bases; bases outside gene matches: 12.

The sample comprised peripheral blood. The V call is TRBV5-8, the J call TRBJ2-7; 8 nucleotides match TRBD1. The receptor's source is a woman of 80 years or more with active or convalescent COVID-19. CDR3 protein: CASSPRLTGVPEQYF. Written as DNA, the CDR3 is TGTGCCAGCAGCCCCCGTCTGACAGGGGTCCCCGAGCAGTACTTC.